This T cell receptor beta chain appears in the sequencing data of a study of CD8 T cells in Susac syndrome. The authors reverse transcribed roughly 0.5 to 1 ug RNA with random hexamers. From the immunoSEQ multiplex PCR reads, TCRdb called clonotypes with MiXCR, one entry per CDR3 protein. The sample yields some 300,000 distinct CDR3 sequences, approximately 84% seen once. The receptor was isolated from a human donor with multiple sclerosis. Sequenced: CD8+ T cells from PBMCs.

In nucleotides, the CDR3 is TGTGCCAGCAGTTTATGGGGTAGCGGCTACGAGCAGTACTTC. Translated: CASSLWGSGYEQYF. V and J are TRBV28 and TRBJ2-7; D is perhaps TRBD2 (6 bases). The CDR3 extends over 14 amino acids. The V and J ends lost 0 bases and 3 bases respectively, with 9 bases between them. Germline V gene data show CDR1 as MDHEN and CDR2 as SYDVKM. The full variable domain, in which reference TRBV28 and TRBJ2-7 provide the parts outside the CDR3, is DVKVTQSSRYLVKRTGEKVFLECVQDMDHENMFWYRQDPGLGLRLIYFSYDVKMKEKGDIPEGYSVSREKKERFSLILESASTNQTSMYLCASSLWGSGYEQYFGPGTRLTVT.